The sequence of this T cell receptor beta chain was determined in a study of cytomegalovirus exposure and HLA in healthy donors. General study points: Researchers counted around 170 TCR beta chains as cytomegalovirus-associated.

The CDR3 sequence is 17 residues long. V gave up 9 bases and J gave up 7 bases; unmatched junction bases: 17. Germline V gives CDR1 LNHDA, CDR2 SQIVND (reference sequence). Some clones are missing from TCRdb's copy, which holds only in-frame ones; the method was immunoSEQ multiplex PCR. The table has roughly 60,000 clones, about 91% seen once. Note on this clone: The antigen remains undetermined.

This receptor was taken from a woman under 30 in good health and CMV-seronegative. Input material: PBMCs. The chain recombines TRBV19 with TRBJ2-1; 11 bases are a match to TRBD2. This chain's CDR3 is CASSWGPRLAGPNEQFF. The CDR3 region has the DNA TGTGCCAGCTCCTGGGGACCCCGACTAGCGGGGCCTAATGAGCAGTTCTTC.